This T cell receptor (beta chain) came from a study of Ad26.COV2.S vaccination and SARS-CoV-2 variants (dated by TCRdb to the early 2020s). Regarding the complete study: Vaccine-arm donors were drawn from COV1001, a multicentre, randomized, double-blind, placebo-controlled phase I-IIa trial of Ad26.COV2.S in healthy adults. Dosing of Ad26.COV2.S was intramuscular, at either 5x10^10 or 1x10^11 viral particles, delivered as one shot or as two shots spaced 56 days apart. TCRbeta repertoire sequencing was used to assess the specificity and breadth of SARS-CoV-2-reactive T cell receptors after Ad26.COV2.S vaccination. A total of 32 samples were included in the TCR-sequenced set, comprising roughly 19 Ad26.COV2.S vaccine recipients, 5 placebo recipients and 8 SARS-CoV-2 convalescent individuals. Participants in the trial were split at random into five groups of five each, receiving low-dose or high-dose Ad26.COV2.S once or twice, or else placebo on both occasions. Blinding of investigators to trial group allocation was maintained during experiments and outcome assessment. Broad study findings and their caveats: Ad26.COV2.S recipients had higher spike-specific TCR breadth than placebo recipients (P = 0.0014). Vaccine and placebo recipients had comparable non-spike TCR breadth, which fits with the vaccine containing only spike. The study was not powered to compare responses between vaccine doses or regimens. The authors noted that total T cell responses may have been underestimated by the TCR breadth and depth analyses. After vaccination, spike-specific CD8+ and CD4+ T cell responses were reported to show substantial breadth.

The V end loses 3 bases and the J end loses 6 bases, and a stretch of 9 bases separates them. The CDR1 and CDR2 encoded by the germline V gene (reference sequence) are SEHNR and FQNEAQ. Spanning cysteine to phenylalanine, the CDR3 consists of 13 amino acids. Solely the CDR3 DNA is kept, with 39 bases framed from the first base. The immunoSEQ Assay was the method used to sequence TCRbeta CDR3 regions. After extraction, genomic DNA underwent amplification by bias-controlled multiplex PCR, followed by high-throughput sequencing. From the authors' description of their analysis: To quantify the absolute abundance of each unique TCRbeta CDR3 region, sequences were collapsed and filtered. Usable DNA was measured by amplifying reference genes present in all nucleated cells, and TCRbeta template counts were normalized to that usable DNA to estimate T cell fraction. Repertoire TCRs were annotated as SARS-CoV-2-specific by exact matching of V gene, CDR3 amino acid sequence and J gene to a known reactive TCR set. The reference SARS-CoV-2 TCR set was obtained from MIRA and was filtered for enrichment in COVID-19-positive ImmuneCODE repertoires, whereby public or cross-reactive TCRs were removed. Using the MIRA antigens, annotated TCRs were further analysed by specific ORF or by position within an ORF. Depth was the summed frequency of annotated unique rearrangements, while breadth was defined as annotated unique rearrangements over total unique productive rearrangements. Group comparisons of TCR breadth used two-sided Wilcoxon rank-sum tests. Sourced from immuneACCESS, this table was stored by TCRdb with only in-frame sequences that have V and J called. A share of the clones is absent; for the studies checked, an unresolved V gene accounts for under half, and the remainder has no known explanation. V and J calls and clone size are copied from that table; D and trimming were computed from the DNA. This sample has 350,000 to 400,000 clones in its table, and more than 85% of those were observed once. The ten top clones hold around 3.4% of the sample.

The treatment or condition label here, explained by the study, means: roughly 20 received Ad26.COV2.S at low or high dose, single or two shots; about 5 received placebo; per-sample allocation not given. For vaccine and placebo recipients, the sequenced repertoires came from samples collected on day 63 after the first injection. Between 29 July and 7 August 2020, Cohort 1b enrolled some 25 adults aged 18-55 years at one site in Boston, USA. As a vaccine, Ad26.COV2.S was a replication-incompetent adenovirus type 26 vector that expressed a prefusion-stabilized SARS-CoV-2 spike protein derived from the original Wuhan strain. Concerning this clone: The antigen this receptor binds is unknown. Within one base of it there is no much larger clone, and no base qualities were kept.

The sample consisted of peripheral blood, taken in a trial of Ad26.COV2.S vaccine versus placebo. This sequence uses TRBV7-9 and TRBJ2-1; too little of a D gene remains to name it. This TCR was recovered from a person between 18 and 65 years old who received the Ad26.COV2.S COVID-19 vaccine or a placebo. The CDR3 region: CASSFEYSNEQFF. The DNA reads TGTGCCAGCAGCTTCGAATACAGCAATGAGCAGTTCTTC.